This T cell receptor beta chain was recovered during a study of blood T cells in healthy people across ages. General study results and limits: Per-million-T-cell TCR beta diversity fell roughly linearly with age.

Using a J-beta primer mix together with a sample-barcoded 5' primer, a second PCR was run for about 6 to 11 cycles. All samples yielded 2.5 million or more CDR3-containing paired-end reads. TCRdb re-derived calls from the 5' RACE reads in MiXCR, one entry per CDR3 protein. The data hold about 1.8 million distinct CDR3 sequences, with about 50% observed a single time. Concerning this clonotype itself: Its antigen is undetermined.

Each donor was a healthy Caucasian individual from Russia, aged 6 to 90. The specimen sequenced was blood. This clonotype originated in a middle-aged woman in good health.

The CDR3: CASGLVTGEGQETQYF. The DNA of the CDR3 is TGTGCTAGTGGTTTGGTAACCGGGGAGGGGCAAGAGACCCAGTACTTC. The chain recombines TRBV12-5 with TRBJ2-5; 7 nucleotides align to TRBD2. The CDR3 is made up of 16 amino acids. Germline V gene lookup returns CDR1 LGHNT and CDR2 FRNRAP. Unmatched junction bases numbered 6, after V lost 0 bases and J lost 2 bases.